The 5 T cell receptor beta chains below all came from one sample that was sequenced in a study of post-analysis software for immune sequencing data. Regarding the study as a whole: Controls had lower frequencies than patients of about five TRBV segments, which included TRBV5-6, TRBV5-1 and TRBV20-1.

Carried by the TCR beta cDNA libraries were unique molecular identifiers. MiXCR, run by TCRdb on the PCR reads, gives a single entry per CDR3 protein. The repertoire holds fewer than 850,000 distinct CDR3 sequences, with around 27% as singletons. The antigens of these receptors remain unknown. Sequenced sample: blood. The receptors here all came from a girl aged 10-17 years with multiple sclerosis.

The chain uses TRBV5-1 and TRBJ2-1; no clear D gene. The CDR3 is made up of 14 amino acids. Trimming removed 3 bases at V and 3 bases at J, with 10 bases between. Germline V gene sequence: CDR1 SGHRS, CDR2 YFSETQ. The CDR3 loop is CASSSDLNYNEQFF. The CDR3 bases are TGCGCCAGCAGCTCGGACCTGAACTACAATGAGCAGTTCTTC.

The V gene is TRBV6-1, the J gene TRBJ1-1; 8 bases align to TRBD1. The CDR3 contains 16 residues. CDR1 MNHNS and CDR2 SASEGT come from the germline V gene. V lost 6 bases and J lost 4; bases outside the gene matches: 13. CDR3 DNA sequence: TGTGCCAGCAGGACGGACAGGGCCGGGGGCCGCACTGAAGCTTTCTTT. This codes for CASRTDRAGGRTEAFF.

The J gene is TRBJ1-1, the V gene TRBV20-1, with D possibly TRBD1 on 6 matching bases. Deletions cut 8 bases from V and 7 bases from J, with 20 bases between. The CDR3 has 13 residues. Germline-derived CDR1 and CDR2 are DFQATT and SNEGSKA (reference sequence). CDR3: CSPSEPGEGEAFF. The CDR3 coding sequence is TGCAGTCCCAGTGAACCAGGGGAAGGTGAAGCTTTCTTT.

The CDR3 loop reads CASSPTTTNEKLFF. The CDR3 bases are TGCGCCAGCAGCCCGACGACTACTAATGAAAAACTGTTTTTT. V is TRBV4-3 and J is TRBJ1-4; D gene ambiguous. Trimming pared 4 bases from V and 2 bases from J, leaving 8 bases between. This CDR3 comprises 14 residues. Germline lookup yields CDR1 LGHNA and CDR2 YSLEER.

V gene TRBV6-1 combines with J gene TRBJ1-2, with D perhaps TRBD1 (5 bases). CDR1 is MNHNS and CDR2 is SASEGT in the germline V gene. This CDR3 spans 11 amino acids. V was clipped by 1 base and J by 10 bases, with 7 bases between them. Here the CDR3 DNA reads TGTGCCAGCAGTGAAGTGGGGCCCTACACCTTC. This codes for CASSEVGPYTF.